This TCR beta chain derives from a study of T cell responses to AZD1222 COVID-19 vaccine. The study, taken as a whole, reports: Two doses of AZD1222 preceded a rise in Spike-specific TCR breadth and depth.

Regarding this clone: Its antigen is still unknown.

The CDR3 runs 16 residues. Trimming stripped 3 bases from V and 3 bases from J, with 12 bases between. In germline, CDR1 is KGHSH, CDR2 LQKENI. The assay was immunoSEQ multiplex PCR, and TCRdb's table has in-frame clones only and misses some. This table holds over 70,000 clones, around 90% found once. Sequencing used peripheral blood, obtained on day 0 of MenACWY control vaccination. The chain employs TRBV18 and TRBJ2-6; no clear D gene. The source of this sequence is an adult in good health. CDR3 in amino acids: CASSPGLGSGANVLTF. Here the CDR3 DNA reads TGTGCCAGCTCACCCGGTTTAGGAAGTGGGGCCAACGTCCTGACTTTC.